A selection of T cell receptor beta chains follows, all from one sample in a study of beta chain features in type 1 diabetes. Clones were read by immunoSEQ multiplex PCR, and TCRdb kept only the in-frame ones, dropping some. Among 350,000 to 450,000 clones listed, roughly 13% were seen once. Sample: naive CD4+ T cells from blood. The origin of the receptors is a man younger than 45 in good health. Each CDR3 is given with its conserved first and last residue. A D gene is named only where the DNA matches it firmly. Size tells how often a clone was seen (once, few, many) or the class of an expanded clone, and some rows leave it out.

CASSLGVYEKLFF,TGTGCCAGCAGCTTAGGGGTTTATGAAAAACTGTTTTTT,once,-,TRBV7-9,TRBJ1-4
CASSGNSDSLVAFF,TGTGCCAGCAGCGGAAATTCGGACAGCCTCGTCGCTTTCTTT,-,-,TRBV9,TRBJ1-1
CAWSRKGASRGYTF,TGTGCCTGGAGTCGGAAAGGGGCCTCCCGAGGCTACACCTTC,-,-,TRBV30,TRBJ1-2
CASSSNLISGANVLTF,TGTGCCAGCAGCTCAAATCTCATTTCTGGGGCCAACGTCCTGACTTTC,-,-,TRBV7-2,TRBJ2-6
CASRAGVYEQYF,TGTGCCAGCAGAGCGGGGGTCTACGAGCAGTACTTC,-,TRBD2,TRBV6-1,TRBJ2-7
CAIRDRGNNEQFF,TGTGCCATCAGGGACAGGGGCAACAATGAGCAGTTCTTC,many,TRBD1,TRBV10-3,TRBJ2-1
CASSKDRNNEQFF,TGTGCCAGTAGTAAGGACAGGAACAATGAGCAGTTCTTC,-,TRBD1,TRBV19,TRBJ2-1
CSVERSGGETQYF,TGCAGCGTTGAACGTTCGGGGGGGGAGACCCAGTACTTC,-,TRBD2,TRBV29-1,TRBJ2-5
CAISESELDTQYF,TGTGCCATCAGTGAGTCTGAGCTAGATACGCAGTATTTT,many,-,TRBV10-3,TRBJ2-3
CASSPPGQGAPDTQYF,TGTGCCAGCTCACCACCGGGACAGGGGGCCCCAGATACGCAGTATTTT,few,TRBD1,TRBV18,TRBJ2-3
CASNRGTSGTDTQYF,TGTGCCAGCAATCGTGGGACTAGCGGGACAGATACGCAGTATTTT,few,TRBD2,TRBV7-9,TRBJ2-3
CASTQTGITTGNEQFF,TGTGCCAGCACCCAAACCGGAATAACGACCGGCAATGAGCAGTTCTTC,few,-,TRBV25-1,TRBJ2-1
CAWGTGYGYTF,TGTGCCTGGGGGACAGGGTATGGCTACACCTTC,-,TRBD1,TRBV30,TRBJ1-2
CAWRPTGSGEKLFF,TGTGCCTGGAGACCGACAGGAAGTGGAGAAAAACTGTTTTTT,few,-,TRBV30,TRBJ1-4
CASSSGTTVKDEQYF,TGCGCCAGCAGCTCCGGGACAACGGTAAAGGACGAGCAGTACTTC,few,-,TRBV5-1,TRBJ2-7
CASSPQGRDYGYTF,TGTGCCAGCTCACCACAGGGGAGGGACTATGGCTACACCTTC,-,-,TRBV18,TRBJ1-2
CASSETGLQPQHF,TGTGCCAGCAGTGAGACAGGGTTGCAGCCCCAGCATTTT,-,TRBD1,TRBV2,TRBJ1-5
CASSQGLISTGELFF,TGCGCCAGCAGCCAAGGATTGATCAGCACCGGGGAGCTGTTTTTT,-,-,TRBV4-3,TRBJ2-2
CSVLQGRREKLFF,TGCAGCGTCCTACAGGGGAGAAGAGAAAAACTGTTTTTT,few,TRBD1,TRBV29-1,TRBJ1-4
CASRRPGLAVNEQFF,TGCGCCAGCAGGAGACCGGGACTAGCGGTTAATGAGCAGTTCTTC,few,TRBD2,TRBV5-1,TRBJ2-1
CASKKGDLLNGQFF,TGTGCCAGCAAGAAAGGGGATCTTCTTAATGGGCAGTTCTTC,-,-,TRBV6-1,TRBJ2-1
CASSLGHEQYF,TGTGCCAGCAGCTTGGGCCACGAGCAGTACTTC,few,-,TRBV5-6,TRBJ2-7
CASSKKTRLDTQYF,TGTGCCAGCAGCAAAAAAACCCGGTTAGATACGCAGTATTTT,few,-,TRBV6-5,TRBJ2-3
CASSPVSGGANEQFF,TGTGCCAGCTCACCGGTCAGCGGGGGGGCCAATGAGCAGTTCTTC,-,TRBD2,TRBV18,TRBJ2-1
CASSDPGFGNTIYF,TGTGCCAGCAGTGATCCAGGTTTTGGAAACACCATATATTTT,few,-,TRBV25-1,TRBJ1-3
CASSLPGTSNSPLHF,TGTGCCAGCAGCCTACCCGGGACTTCCAATTCACCCCTCCACTTT,few,-,TRBV7-8,TRBJ1-6
CAWSLGQEIYF,TGTGCCTGGAGCTTAGGACAGGAGATATATTTT,few,TRBD1,TRBV30,TRBJ1-3
CASSGHTRRSSDTGELFF,TGTGCCAGCAGCGGACATACCAGACGTAGCAGCGACACCGGGGAGCTGTTTTTT,few,-,TRBV9,TRBJ2-2
CASRRLAGGNEQFF,TGTGCCAGCAGAAGACTAGCGGGGGGAAATGAGCAGTTCTTC,-,TRBD2,TRBV2,TRBJ2-1
CASSSDTQDSPLHF,TGCGCCAGCAGCTCGGACACTCAGGATTCACCCCTCCACTTT,few,-,TRBV5-1,TRBJ1-6
CASSPAGGNNEQFF,TGTGCTAGCAGCCCCGCGGGGGGCAACAATGAGCAGTTCTTC,-,TRBD2,TRBV7-7,TRBJ2-1
CAWREAGELFF,TGTGCCTGGAGGGAGGCCGGGGAGCTGTTTTTT,-,-,TRBV30,TRBJ2-2
CSVVFGTRLSSYNEQFF,TGCAGCGTTGTGTTCGGGACCCGTCTGAGCTCCTACAATGAGCAGTTCTTC,-,-,TRBV29-1,TRBJ2-1
CSAPAVLGYTF,TGCAGTGCTCCGGCGGTACTTGGCTACACCTTC,-,-,TRBV20-1,TRBJ1-2
CASSGSQSRNTEAFF,TGTGCCAGCAGTGGATCTCAGTCTAGGAACACTGAAGCTTTCTTT,-,-,TRBV2,TRBJ1-1
CASSAVGGTNTEAFF,TGTGCCAGCAGCGCCGTGGGAGGGACCAACACTGAAGCTTTCTTT,-,-,TRBV9,TRBJ1-1
CASSSRPGGDTEAFF,TGTGCCAGCAGCTCTCGACCGGGAGGGGACACTGAAGCTTTCTTT,few,-,TRBV5-4,TRBJ1-1
CAWSLREETQYF,TGTGCCTGGAGTCTCAGGGAGGAGACCCAGTACTTC,many,-,TRBV30,TRBJ2-5
CASSEGLARSLETQYF,TGTGCCAGCAGTGAAGGGTTAGCCCGATCCCTCGAGACCCAGTACTTC,-,-,TRBV2,TRBJ2-5
CASSPQLRGRGSHEQYF,TGTGCCAGCAGCCCTCAATTGCGGGGGAGAGGAAGCCACGAGCAGTACTTC,few,TRBD2,TRBV14,TRBJ2-7
CASSQEAGLVLRGEQFF,TGTGCCAGCAGCCAAGAGGCAGGACTAGTCCTACGGGGGGAGCAGTTCTTC,few,TRBD2,TRBV14,TRBJ2-1
CASSVASSGLSTDTQYF,TGTGCCAGCAGCGTAGCAAGTAGCGGTCTTAGCACAGATACGCAGTATTTT,-,-,TRBV9,TRBJ2-3
CASSHTGTGYEQYF,TGTGCCAGCTCCCACACCGGGACAGGGTACGAGCAGTACTTC,-,TRBD1,TRBV18,TRBJ2-7
CASSQKWDRSYEQYF,TGCGCCAGCAGCCAAAAATGGGACAGAAGCTACGAGCAGTACTTC,-,TRBD1,TRBV4-1,TRBJ2-7
CASSTGPINSPLHF,TGTGCCAGCAGTACGGGCCCTATCAATTCACCCCTCCACTTT,few,-,TRBV13,TRBJ1-6
CASSDPADRDNEQFF,TGTGCCAGCAGCGACCCAGCCGACAGGGACAATGAGCAGTTCTTC,few,TRBD1,TRBV7-2,TRBJ2-1
CASSTGTGGVYTEAFF,TGTGCCAGCAGCACCGGGACAGGGGGAGTTTACACTGAAGCTTTCTTT,-,TRBD1,TRBV5-4,TRBJ1-1
CASSGTGNYGYTF,TGTGCCAGCAGCGGAACAGGGAACTATGGCTACACCTTC,-,-,TRBV7-9,TRBJ1-2
CASSPRTGGGYGYTF,TGTGCCAGCAGCCCTCGGACAGGGGGAGGCTATGGCTACACCTTC,-,TRBD1,TRBV9,TRBJ1-2